Reported below is one TCR beta chain. The data were obtained in a study of technical replicates of blood from several donors. Produced via immunoSEQ multiplex PCR; TCRdb's table is partial and in-frame only. The data hold more than 90,000 clones, with approximately 94% observed a single time. The CDR3 totals 15 residues. V gave up 0 bases and J gave up 4 bases, with 12 bases separating them. Germline CDR1 reads MGHRA; CDR2 reads YSYEKL. The V and J genes are TRBV4-1 and TRBJ1-1; D unclear. The sample was T cells isolated from PBMCs. The TCR was taken from a human donor in good health. In DNA form, the CDR3 reads TGCGCCAGCAGCCAAGAAAAACGAGGCTCCACTGAAGCTTTCTTT. Protein product: CASSQEKRGSTEAFF.